Below, one TCR beta chain is given with its context. Its antigen remains undetermined. Qualities for individual bases were not recorded, and no much larger clone is one base off. The library was generated by the immunoSEQ multiplex PCR assay. The original methods were these. A statistical classification framework was developed to diagnose cytomegalovirus status using the catalog of TCR beta chain sequences. TCRdb stores this immuneACCESS table with in-frame sequences only. Part of the clones is absent; in the studies checked, under half of the shortfall reflects unresolved V genes, and no reason is known for the rest. The V and J calls and clone size were taken over from that table, and D and trimming were inferred from the DNA. For this sample the table gives under 200,000 clones, of which 90% to 97% were detected only once. The ten largest clones capture approximately 1% of the sample. V is reduced by 5 bases and J by 3 bases, leaving a spacing of 14 bases between them. CDR1 and CDR2 were assigned from the germline V gene as SGHTA and FQGNSA. The CDR3, from cysteine to phenylalanine, totals 14 residues. The retained sequence is limited to the CDR3, 42 bases, with the frame set at the first base.

The sample belongs to a study of cytomegalovirus exposure and HLA in healthy donors listed by TCRdb under 2017. For context, the study as a whole: A later analysis indicated that the 120 validation repertoires were generated on the platform also employed for the approximately 700 repertoires of the first cohort. The study aimed to test whether cataloging public T cell receptors could reveal signatures of past pathogen exposure. Besides the first cohort of hundreds of subjects, a separate validation cohort made up of 120 different subjects was used. High-throughput TCR immunosequencing, statistical association of individual TCRs with disease status, and machine learning were combined to predict cytomegalovirus infection status.

Donors formed part of the validation cohort, which comprised 120 or so subjects and was distinct from the first cohort of roughly 600 subjects. General conclusions and limits of the study: It was suggested by the authors that the approach could potentially be generalized to other disease states and immunological phenotypes. A total of 164 TCR beta chains were listed by the study as associated with cytomegalovirus. Cytomegalovirus status was reported to be diagnosed by the classifier with high specificity and sensitivity in both the original and validation cohorts. While some public TCRs were present in many individuals, most TCR sequences turned up only very rarely across donors. A later analysis lacked HLA typing for the validation cohort, so it scored co-occurrence in that cohort across all 110 or so repertoires. In vitro tests confirmed that three of the cytomegalovirus-associated TCR beta chains recognize cytomegalovirus antigens. Subsequent analysis determined that TCRs grouped into clusters in the first cohort also showed a tendency toward co-occurrence across the approximately 120 validation repertoires, and approximately 94% of cluster scores exceeded 0.

This chain joins TRBV7-2 to TRBJ2-7, with a weak D call of TRBD2 (6 bases match). The material sequenced was PBMCs. The receptor's source is a woman aged 18-30 years in good health and CMV-seronegative. The DNA is TGTGCCAGCAGCCCCGGGGGTGGGGGCTACGAGCAGTACTTC. This codes for CASSPGGGGYEQYF.